This paragraph covers one T cell receptor beta chain sequence. The antigen remains unidentified. Data came from immunoSEQ multiplex PCR; TCRdb stores just in-frame clones and leaves some out. In the table there are 200,000 to 300,000 clones, about 90% of which are singletons. CDR3 size: 16 residues. With 1 base clipped from V and 7 bases from J, the junction kept 9 bases outside the gene matches. Germline V CDR1 and CDR2: SGHRS, YFSETQ. The sample belongs to a study of cytomegalovirus exposure and HLA in healthy donors. Findings and limits, study-wide: TCR beta chains numbering more than 150 were designated cytomegalovirus-associated. Most TCR sequences were rare, but some public TCRs occurred in many donors. In vitro testing confirmed a few CMV-associated chains as specific for CMV antigens.

This receptor was taken from a woman aged 25 to 39 in good health and CMV-seropositive. The sequenced sample consisted of PBMCs. The chain employs TRBV5-1 and TRBJ2-1; 9 nucleotides match TRBD2. CDR3 amino acids: CASSLTAGGYRNEQFF. Here the CDR3 DNA reads TGCGCCAGCAGCTTGACAGCGGGAGGTTATCGAAATGAGCAGTTCTTC.